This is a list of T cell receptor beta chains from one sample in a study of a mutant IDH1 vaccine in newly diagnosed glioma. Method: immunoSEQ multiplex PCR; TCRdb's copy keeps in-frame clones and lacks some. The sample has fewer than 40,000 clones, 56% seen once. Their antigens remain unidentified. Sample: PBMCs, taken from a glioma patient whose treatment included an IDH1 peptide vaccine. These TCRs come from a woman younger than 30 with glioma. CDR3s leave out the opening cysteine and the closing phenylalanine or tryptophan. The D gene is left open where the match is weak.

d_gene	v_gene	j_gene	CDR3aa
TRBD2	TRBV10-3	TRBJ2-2	ATRLAGGPGTGELF
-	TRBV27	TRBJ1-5	ASRVIGGNQPQH
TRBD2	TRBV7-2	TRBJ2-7	ASSLGEGPYEQY
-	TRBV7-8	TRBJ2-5	ASSLGLKETQY
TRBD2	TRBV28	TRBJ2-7	ASSPAGTSVAYEQY
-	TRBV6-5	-	ASFTGPSYEQY
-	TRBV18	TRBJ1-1	ASRGPSGTEAF
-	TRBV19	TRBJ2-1	ASSIEAGPYNEQF
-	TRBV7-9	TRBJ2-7	ASSSTNKPGEQY
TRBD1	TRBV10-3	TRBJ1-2	AITGGTGRANYGYT
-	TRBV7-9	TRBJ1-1	ASSLNGPEAF
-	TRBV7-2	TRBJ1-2	ASSPFSPAMDGYT
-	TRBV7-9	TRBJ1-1	ASSLGTPNTEAF
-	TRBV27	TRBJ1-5	ASGQPNSLGAPQH